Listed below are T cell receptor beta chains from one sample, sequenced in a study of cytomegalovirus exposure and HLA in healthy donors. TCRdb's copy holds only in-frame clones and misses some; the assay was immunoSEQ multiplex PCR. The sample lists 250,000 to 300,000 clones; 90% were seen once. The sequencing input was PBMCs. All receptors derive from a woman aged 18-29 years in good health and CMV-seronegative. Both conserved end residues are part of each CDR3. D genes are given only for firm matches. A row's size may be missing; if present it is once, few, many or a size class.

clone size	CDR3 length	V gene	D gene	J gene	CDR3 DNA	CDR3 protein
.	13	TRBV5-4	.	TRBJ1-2	TGTGCCAGCAGCTTGGCAGCTAACTATGGCTACACCTTC	CASSLAANYGYTF
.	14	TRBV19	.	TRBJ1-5	TGTGCCAGTAGTACCCCGGGACAACCAGAGGCCCAGCATTTT	CASSTPGQPEAQHF
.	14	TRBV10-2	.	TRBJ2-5	TGCGCCAGCAGGTCAGGGTCTCTCGGGGAGACCCAGTACTTC	CASRSGSLGETQYF
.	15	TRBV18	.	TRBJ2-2	TGTGCCAGCTCACCGGAGGGCCCGAACACCGGGGAGCTGTTTTTT	CASSPEGPNTGELFF
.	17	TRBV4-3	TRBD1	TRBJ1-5	TGCGCCAGCAGCCAATCGAGGCTGACAGGGCTGAATCAGCCCCAGCATTTT	CASSQSRLTGLNQPQHF
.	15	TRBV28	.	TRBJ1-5	TGTGCCAGCAGTTGGGGGCAGGGTAGCAATCAGCCCCAGCATTTT	CASSWGQGSNQPQHF
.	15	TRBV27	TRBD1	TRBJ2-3	TGTGCCAGCAGTACTCGGAGGACAGGGCGGGATACGCAGTATTTT	CASSTRRTGRDTQYF
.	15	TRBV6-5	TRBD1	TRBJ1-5	TGTGCCAGCAGTTACTCGGAGGGGGCCTATCAGCCCCAGCATTTT	CASSYSEGAYQPQHF
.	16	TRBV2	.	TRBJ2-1	TGTGCCAGCAGTGCCTTGGGCGGGTTAACCTACAATGAGCAGTTCTTC	CASSALGGLTYNEQFF
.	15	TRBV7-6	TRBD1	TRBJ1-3	TGTGCCAGCAGGGAAGACAGGGCTATAGGAAACACCATATATTTT	CASREDRAIGNTIYF
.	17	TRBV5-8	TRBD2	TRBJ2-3	TGTGCCAGCAGCATACTTTCTAGCGGGGACGCGGGAGATACGCAGTATTTT	CASSILSSGDAGDTQYF
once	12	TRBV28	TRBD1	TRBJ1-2	TGTGCCAGCAGTACACAGGGGGACGGCTACACCTTC	CASSTQGDGYTF
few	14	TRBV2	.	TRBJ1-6	TGTGCCAGCAGGGAAGACAGTGATAATTCACCCCTCCACTTT	CASREDSDNSPLHF
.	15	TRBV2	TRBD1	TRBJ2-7	TGTGCCAGCAGTGCCGGGACAGGGTATTTCTACGAGCAGTACTTC	CASSAGTGYFYEQYF
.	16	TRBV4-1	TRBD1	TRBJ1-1	TGCGCCAGCAGCCAAGAGGGACAGGCCATGAACACTGAAGCTTTCTTT	CASSQEGQAMNTEAFF
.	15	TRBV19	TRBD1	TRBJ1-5	TGTGCCAGTACCCCAATCCGGGACAGGTACCAGCCCCAGCATTTT	CASTPIRDRYQPQHF
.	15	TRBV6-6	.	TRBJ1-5	TGTGCCAGCAGTTACGAGGGTGGCAGCAATCAGCCCCAGCATTTT	CASSYEGGSNQPQHF
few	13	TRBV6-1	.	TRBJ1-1	TGTGCCAGCACCAGGACAGTGAACACTGAAGCTTTCTTT	CASTRTVNTEAFF
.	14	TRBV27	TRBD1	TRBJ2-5	TGTGCCAGCAGTTCCCTGGGACAGCAAGAGACCCAGTACTTC	CASSSLGQQETQYF
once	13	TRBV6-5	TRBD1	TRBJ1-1	TGTGCCAGCAAATTAACAGGGGACACTGAAGCTTTCTTT	CASKLTGDTEAFF
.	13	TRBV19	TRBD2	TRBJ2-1	TGTGCCAGTAGTCGGGGGGACGGGGGTGAGCAGTTCTTC	CASSRGDGGEQFF
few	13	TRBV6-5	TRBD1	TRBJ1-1	TGTGCCAGCACTAAACCCGGGACAGTTGAAGCTTTCTTT	CASTKPGTVEAFF
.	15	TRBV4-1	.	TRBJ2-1	TGCGCCAGCAGCACAGAGACCAGTCGAGCGGGTGAGCAGTTCTTC	CASSTETSRAGEQFF
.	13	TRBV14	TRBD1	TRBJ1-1	TGTGCCAGCAGCGTCCAGGGGGCTGGTACAGCTTTCTTT	CASSVQGAGTAFF
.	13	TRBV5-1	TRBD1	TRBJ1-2	TGCGCCAGCAGCATAATAACAGGGGGTGGCTACACCTTC	CASSIITGGGYTF
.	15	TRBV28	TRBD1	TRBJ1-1	TGTGCCAGCATTTCAGGGGGCGCGGGTTTCACTGAAGCTTTCTTT	CASISGGAGFTEAFF
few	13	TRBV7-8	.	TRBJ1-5	TGTGCCAGCAGCTTATCGGGGGTTCAGCCCCAGCATTTT	CASSLSGVQPQHF
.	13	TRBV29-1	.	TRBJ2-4	TGCAGCGTTAGGACAGACTGGAACAACATTCAGTACTTC	CSVRTDWNNIQYF
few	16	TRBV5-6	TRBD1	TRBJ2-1	TGTGCCAGCAGCCCCCGGGACAGGGCCTACTACAATGAGCAGTTCTTC	CASSPRDRAYYNEQFF
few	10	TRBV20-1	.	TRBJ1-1	TGCAGTGCCCAACCAGGTGAAGCTTTCTTT	CSAQPGEAFF
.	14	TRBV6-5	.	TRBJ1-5	TGTGCCAGCAGTTACTCGAGGGGGACTCAGCCCCAGCATTTT	CASSYSRGTQPQHF
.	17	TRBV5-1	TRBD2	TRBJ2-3	TGCGCCAGCAGCTCTAGCGGGGGGGCCCGAGGCACAGATACGCAGTATTTT	CASSSSGGARGTDTQYF
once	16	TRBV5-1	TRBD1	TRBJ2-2	TGCGCCAGCAGCAAACTCGAGGGGGCCGGCACCGGGGAGCTGTTTTTT	CASSKLEGAGTGELFF
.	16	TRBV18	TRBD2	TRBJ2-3	TGTGCCAGCTCAGGTGGGACTAGCCCGCCGTGGGATACGCAGTATTTT	CASSGGTSPPWDTQYF
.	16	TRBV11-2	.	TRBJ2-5	TGTGCCAGCAGCGATTCCCAGGGGCGTTTTCAAGAGACCCAGTACTTC	CASSDSQGRFQETQYF
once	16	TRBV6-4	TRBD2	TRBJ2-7	TGTGCCAGCAGCCGTAGCGGGGGGCTGGGGCGAGACGAGCAGTACTTC	CASSRSGGLGRDEQYF
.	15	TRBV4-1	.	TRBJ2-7	TGCGCCAGCAGCCAAGACATCGGAGGGGACTACGAGCAGTACTTC	CASSQDIGGDYEQYF
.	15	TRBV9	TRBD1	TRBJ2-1	TGTGCCAGCAGCGTAGAGGCGGACAGGGTCTCTGAGCAGTTCTTC	CASSVEADRVSEQFF
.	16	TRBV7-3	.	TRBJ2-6	TGTGCCAGCAGCTTAGGACTTCGCTCTGGGGCCAACGTCCTGACTTTC	CASSLGLRSGANVLTF
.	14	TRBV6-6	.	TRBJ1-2	TGTGCCAGCAGTTACGGCACAGGCCTCTATGGCTACACCTTC	CASSYGTGLYGYTF
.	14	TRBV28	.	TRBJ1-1	TGTGCCAGCAGTCGGGGAGGGCTTAACACTGAAGCTTTCTTT	CASSRGGLNTEAFF
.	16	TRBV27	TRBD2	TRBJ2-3	TGTGCCAGCAGTTTATCGCTAGCGGGGTTCCGAAATACGCAGTATTTT	CASSLSLAGFRNTQYF
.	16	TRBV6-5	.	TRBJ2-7	TGTGCCAGCAGTTACGGGCCGGGGTTCTCCTCCTACGAGCAGTACTTC	CASSYGPGFSSYEQYF
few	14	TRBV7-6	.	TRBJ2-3	TGTGCCAGCAGCAGGACAGCGAGCACAGATACGCAGTATTTT	CASSRTASTDTQYF
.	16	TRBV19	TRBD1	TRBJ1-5	TGTGCCAGTAGTATAGGAAAGTATACAGGGGGTGAGCCCCAGCATTTT	CASSIGKYTGGEPQHF
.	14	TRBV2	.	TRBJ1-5	TGTGCCAGCAGTGACCAGGGAGGGGATCAGCCCCAGCATTTT	CASSDQGGDQPQHF
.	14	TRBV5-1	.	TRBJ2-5	TGCGCCAGCAGCGGAGGACAGTACCAAGAGACCCAGTACTTC	CASSGGQYQETQYF
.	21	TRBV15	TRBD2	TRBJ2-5	TGTGCCACCAGCAGATTCCCGGGACGGCAATTTATAGCGGGGGCCCAAGAGACCCAGTACTTC	CATSRFPGRQFIAGAQETQYF
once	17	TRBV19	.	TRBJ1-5	TGTGCCAGTAGTATAGATCCCCCAGGGTATAGCAATCAGCCCCAGCATTTT	CASSIDPPGYSNQPQHF
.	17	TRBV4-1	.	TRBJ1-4	TGCGCCAGCAGCCGCGTAATTACAGGGAAAACTAATGAAAAACTGTTTTTT	CASSRVITGKTNEKLFF
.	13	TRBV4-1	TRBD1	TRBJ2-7	TGCGCCAGCAGCCTAGGGACAGGTTACGAGCAGTACTTC	CASSLGTGYEQYF
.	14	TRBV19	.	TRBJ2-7	TGTGCCAGTAGTATAGGGGACTTTCCCTACGAGCAGTACTTC	CASSIGDFPYEQYF